The clone carrying this T cell receptor (beta chain) was seen only once. Its matching antigen is unknown. Vbeta (60) and Jbeta (13) primers were used in the PCR. TCRdb keeps only in-frame clones here, not all; method: immunoSEQ multiplex PCR. The data contain about 94,000 clones, 75% to 85% of them singletons. The sample is drawn from a study of cytomegalovirus exposure and HLA in healthy donors. General study findings and limits: Three CMV-associated chains proved CMV antigen-specific in vitro. A highly shared variant cluster was judged a likely technical artifact. Using the classifier, cytomegalovirus status was reportedly diagnosed with high specificity and sensitivity. In a later analysis, several top co-occurrence clusters appeared linked to parvovirus B19, influenza, CMV and Epstein-Barr virus.

This clonotype was sampled from a woman aged 40 to 55 in good health and CMV-seronegative. The sample was PBMCs.

CDR3 DNA: TGCGCCAGCAGCCAATTCGGGGGCAATCAGCCCCAGCATTTT. Translating it yields CASSQFGGNQPQHF. V usage is TRBV4-1 and J usage is TRBJ1-5; D gene ambiguous. V was clipped by 2 bases and J by 2 bases, with 7 bases between them. This CDR3 comprises 14 residues. The germline V gene has CDR1 MGHRA and CDR2 YSYEKL.